The clone carrying this T cell receptor beta chain was observed at least ten times. No antigen is known for it. A second 7 to 11 cycle PCR used barcoded and J-beta primers. TCRdb independently ran MiXCR on the 5' RACE reads; one entry per CDR3 protein. The sample records hundreds of thousands of distinct CDR3 sequences, approximately 30% being singletons. The sample comes from a study of blood T cells in healthy people across ages. With 0 bases removed from V and 9 bases from J, the gap between germline ends came to 10 bases. The CDR3 consists of 13 residues. Germline V gene lookup returns CDR1 SGDLS and CDR2 YYNGEE. Total RNA extracted from each sample amounted to at least 6 micrograms. Study-wide results and caveats: CMV status of donors was not determined, possibly confounding expanded clonotype changes. Per-million-T-cell TCR beta diversity fell roughly linearly with age.

The rearrangement joins TRBV9 to TRBJ1-5; possibly TRBD1 for D (5 bases). The source material was blood. This clonotype was obtained from a woman aged 80 or over in good health. CDR3 DNA: TGTGCCAGCAGCGTAGGAGGGGCCCGGCCCCAGCATTTT. Its translation is CASSVGGARPQHF.